The 23 T cell receptor beta chains below come from one sample, sequenced in a study of blood T cells in healthy people across ages. It was with a sample-barcoded 5' primer and a J-beta primer mix that a second PCR of roughly 6 to 12 cycles was run. TCRdb passed the 5' RACE reads through MiXCR, listing each CDR3 protein once. The table shows roughly 1,700,000 distinct CDR3 sequences, with approximately 30% occurring only once. Source material: blood. The origin of the receptors is a woman in her twenties or thirties in good health.

The chain is built from TRBV7-9 and TRBJ2-1; perhaps TRBD2 as D (5 bases). CDR1 SEHNR and CDR2 FQNEAQ come from the germline V gene (reference sequence). The CDR3 contains 17 residues. Trimming took off 1 base at V and 0 bases at J, with 13 bases between the two ends. The CDR3 sequence is CASSLVRLQLSYNEQFF. CDR3 sequence (DNA): TGTGCCAGCAGCTTAGTGCGACTACAGCTCTCCTACAATGAGCAGTTCTTC. The complete variable domain, with remaining parts taken from reference TRBV7-9 and TRBJ2-1, reads DTGVSQNPRHKITKRGQNVTFRCDPISEHNRLYWYRQTLGQGPEFLTYFQNEAQLEKSRLLSDRFSAERPKGSFSTLEIQRTEQGDSAMYLCASSLVRLQLSYNEQFFGPGTRLTVL.

As for this clonotype: A single base separates this from a much larger clone, so it may be a read error. The CDR3 DNA is TGCAGTGCTAGAGAGGACAGATACAAAGAGCAGTTCTTC. Its translation is CSAREDRYKEQFF. This sequence joins TRBV20-1 and TRBJ2-1, with D possibly being TRBD1 (6 bases). The CDR3 totals 13 residues. Germline V lookup: CDR1 DFQATT, CDR2 SNEGSKA (reference sequence).

The chain combines TRBV15 with TRBJ2-1; D is ambiguous. The J call may be incorrect, as the DNA end agrees better with TRBJ2-7. The germline V gene encodes CDR1 LNHNV and CDR2 YYDKDF (reference sequence). CDR3 length equals 16 residues. CDR3 sequence: CATSRGATFSYNEQYF. The CDR3 DNA reads as TGTGCCACCAGCAGAGGTGCGACTTTCTCCTACAATGAGCAGTACTTC.

A note on this clonotype: Given a much more abundant clone one base away, this may be a read error. The rearrangement links TRBV12-3 or TRBV12-4 to TRBJ2-1; 9 positions agree with TRBD2. This CDR3 has 16 residues. Trimming at V came to 5 bases and at J to 15 bases, leaving 20 bases not matched to a gene. CDR3 DNA: TGTGCCAGCAGTCCCACCGGGACTAGCCCCCATAGTGGGCGGTTCTTC. It yields the protein CASSPTGTSPHSGRFF.

A single count supports this clonotype. A much larger clone differs from this one at a single base, so this may be a read error. The V call is TRBV7-3, the J call TRBJ2-7, with TRBD2 as a possible D gene (7 bases). This CDR3 is 17 amino acids long. Germline values: CDR1 SGHTA, CDR2 FQGTGA. V lost 2 bases to trimming and J lost 4 bases, with 21 bases between them. Here the CDR3 DNA reads TGTGCCAGCAGCTTAGGGCCCCCGGGCGGGGGCTCTTACGAGCAGTACGTC. It specifies CASSLGPPGGGSYEQYV.

The chain links TRBV28 to TRBJ2-7, with 8 bases that match TRBD2. The length of the CDR3 is 14 residues. J gave up 3 bases and V 6 bases, and 7 bases lay outside the gene matches. Germline loops: CDR1 MDHEN, CDR2 SYDVKM. The CDR3 loop reads CASSDTSGDYEQYF. The CDR3 nucleotides are TGTGCCAGCAGCGATACTAGCGGAGACTACGAGCAGTACTTC.

V gene TRBV20-1 combines with J gene TRBJ2-2; D is unclear. From germline, CDR1 is DFQATT and CDR2 SNEGSKA (reference sequence). The V and J ends lost 1 base and 1 base respectively, with 4 bases between them. This CDR3 has 13 residues. The CDR3 sequence: CSARGWNTGELFF. The CDR3 region has the DNA TGCAGTGCTAGAGGGTGGAACACCGGGGAGCTGTTTTTT.

On this clonotype: One end of the junction does not line up with germline, which may come from a read error. The chain carries TRBV4-3 and TRBJ2-2; either TRBD1 or TRBD2 may supply D (5 bases each). This CDR3 is built from 14 residues. Per germline, CDR1 LGHNA and CDR2 YSLEER. The CDR3 nucleotides are TGCGCCAGCAGCCAAGGGGACGGGGCCGGGGAGCGGTTTTTT. This encodes CASSQGDGAGERFF.

Of note for this clonotype: A much larger clone lies one base from this, so it may be a read error. The chain combines TRBV20-1 with TRBJ2-7; D might be TRBD1 or TRBD2, each matching 5 bases. CDR3 size: 11 residues. The germline V gene encodes CDR1 DFQATT and CDR2 SNEGSKA (reference sequence). The DNA of the CDR3 is TGCAGTGCCCTGCTGGGGGTCGAGCGGTACTTC. Protein product: CSALLGVERYF.

This clonotype has just one count. A much larger clonotype is one base distant, so this may be a read error. The J gene is TRBJ1-2, the V gene TRBV6-2 or TRBV6-3, with 7 nucleotides matching TRBD1. The CDR3 is 14 amino acids. Trimming cost V 4 bases and J 0 bases; bases outside gene matches: 2. CDR1 is MNHEY, CDR2 SVGEGT, per germline. The CDR3 loop reads CASSSTGPNYGYTF. CDR3 DNA: TGTGCCAGCAGTTCGACAGGGCCTAACTATGGCTACACCTTC.

This chain connects TRBV7-2 to TRBJ2-1; the match to TRBD2 covers 9 bases. Trimming took 4 bases from V and 0 from J; bases not matched to a gene: 10. From germline, CDR1 is SGHTA and CDR2 FQGNSA. The CDR3 spans 18 residues. Here the CDR3 reads CASSSQPSGTSSYNEQFF. In DNA form, the CDR3 reads TGTGCCAGCAGCTCCCAACCTAGCGGGACGAGCTCCTACAATGAGCAGTTCTTC. Complete variable domain (other parts from reference TRBV7-2 and TRBJ2-1): GAGVSQSPSNKVTEKGKDVELRCDPISGHTALYWYRQSLGQGLEFLIYFQGNSAPDKSGLPSDRFSAERTGGSVSTLTIQRTQQEDSAVYLCASSSQPSGTSSYNEQFFGPGTRLTVL.

This clonotype was detected ten times or more. V and J are TRBV9 and TRBJ2-3, with D unresolved. V lost 3 bases to trimming and J lost 0 bases, with 14 bases between them. The CDR3 is 16 residues long. CDR1 is SGDLS, CDR2 YYNGEE, per germline. The CDR3 DNA reads TGTGCCAGCAGCGCCCGGAGATTACTCAGCACAGATACGCAGTATTTT. Translated: CASSARRLLSTDTQYF.

In its sample, this clonotype was seen many times. The chain uses TRBV12-3 or TRBV12-4 and TRBJ1-2; D gene ambiguous. The CDR3 is 12 residues long. Trimming removed 5 bases at V and 8 bases at J, with 12 bases between. The CDR3 nucleotides read TGTGCCAGCAGTAAGATGGGGTTGGGCTACACCTTC. Protein: CASSKMGLGYTF.

This clonotype turned up a few times. This chain links TRBV13 with TRBJ2-7, with a tentative D call TRBD1 (5 bases). CDR3 length equals 15 residues. Trimming cost V 4 bases and J 5 bases, with 18 bases left between them. Per the germline V gene, CDR1 is PRHDT and CDR2 is FYEKMQ (reference sequence). The DNA for the CDR3 is TGTGCCAGCAGCTCACCCCACGGAAGGGGCAACGAGCAGTACTTC. This translates into CASSSPHGRGNEQYF.

Ten or more counts support this clonotype. The chain recombines TRBV28 with TRBJ1-2, with a tentative D call TRBD1 (5 bases). The CDR3 sequence is 14 residues long. Per germline, CDR1 MDHEN and CDR2 SYDVKM. V gave up 6 bases and J gave up 4 bases, with 15 bases separating them. The CDR3: CASSSGTRAYGYTF. DNA for the CDR3: TGTGCCAGCAGCTCCGGGACTCGTGCCTATGGCTACACCTTC.

The rearrangement links TRBV10-1 to TRBJ2-7; D is possibly TRBD1 or TRBD2 (5 bases each). V gave up 4 bases and J gave up 3 bases, with 16 bases separating them. The CDR3 sequence is 15 residues long. From germline, CDR1 is WNHNN and CDR2 SYGVQD (reference sequence). CDR3 in amino acids: CASSGNTGTFYEQYF. CDR3 bases: TGCGCCAGCAGTGGGAACACCGGGACCTTCTACGAGCAGTACTTC.

V gene TRBV20-1 combines with J gene TRBJ2-5; 12 positions match TRBD2. CDR3 length: 18 amino acids. The trim removed 5 bases at V and 3 bases at J, leaving 16 bases unmatched. Per the germline V gene, CDR1 is DFQATT and CDR2 is SNEGSKA (reference sequence). CDR3 loop: CSAGRSNSTSGRKETQYF. CDR3 DNA sequence: TGCAGTGCTGGACGATCCAATTCGACTAGCGGGAGAAAAGAGACCCAGTACTTC.

V is TRBV7-2 and J is TRBJ2-2; D ambiguous. Germline CDR1 reads SGHTA; CDR2 reads FQGNSA. V lost 6 bases to trimming and J lost 2 bases, with 13 bases between them. The CDR3 length is 15 residues. Written as DNA, the CDR3 is TGTGCCAGCAGAAGGACCGCGGTAAACACCGGGGAGCTGTTTTTT. Protein: CASRRTAVNTGELFF. Full variable domain (outside the CDR3, taken from reference TRBV7-2 and TRBJ2-2): GAGVSQSPSNKVTEKGKDVELRCDPISGHTALYWYRQSLGQGLEFLIYFQGNSAPDKSGLPSDRFSAERTGGSVSTLTIQRTQQEDSAVYLCASRRTAVNTGELFFGEGSRLTVL.

V and J are TRBV7-7 and TRBJ2-7; weak D call: TRBD1 (5 bases). There are 14 residues in the CDR3. Germline V CDR1 and CDR2: SSHAT, FNYEAQ (reference sequence). Trimming cost V 6 bases and J 0 bases, with 12 bases left between them. DNA of the CDR3: TGTGCCAGCAGGCCGGACAAAATCTCCTACGAGCAGTACTTC. Translation: CASRPDKISYEQYF.

The genes are TRBV2 and TRBJ2-7; possibly TRBD1 for D (5 bases). CDR3 length: 14 amino acids. CDR1 and CDR2 from the germline V gene are SNHLY and FYNNEI. V lost 6 bases, J lost 6 bases, and 18 bases lay in between. This CDR3 is CASSPMAGLPEQYF. CDR3 coding DNA: TGTGCCAGCAGCCCGATGGCAGGGCTTCCCGAGCAGTACTTC.

The CDR3 sequence: CSARPEQGGSPLHF. For the CDR3, the DNA is TGCAGTGCTAGGCCGGAACAGGGAGGTTCACCCCTCCACTTT. The chain carries TRBV20-1 and TRBJ1-6, with D possibly matching TRBD1 (6 bases). The CDR3 covers 14 residues. With 3 bases removed from V and 9 bases from J, the gap between germline ends came to 15 bases. Germline CDR1 reads DFQATT; CDR2 reads SNEGSKA (reference sequence).

Details on this clonotype: Given the absence of the conserved phenylalanine or tryptophan at the CDR3 end, a read error is likely. The chain has TRBV3-1 and TRBJ1-3; D gene uncertain. This CDR3 region has 17 residues. Germline CDR1 LGHDT, CDR2 YNNKEL (reference sequence). Trimming removed 4 bases at V and 0 bases at J, with 16 bases between. Written as DNA, the CDR3 is TGTGCCAGCAGCCCCGCGGCCGCAGCCTACTCTGGAAACACCATATATCTT. This translates into CASSPAAAAYSGNTIYL.

This clonotype occurred many times. This chain joins TRBV28 and TRBJ1-5; no clear D. Germline V gene sequence: CDR1 MDHEN, CDR2 SYDVKM. This CDR3 has 12 residues. The V gene lost 5 bases and the J gene lost 4 bases, with 6 bases spanning the gap. CDR3 amino acids: CASSPPNQPQHF. DNA for the CDR3: TGTGCCAGCAGTCCCCCGAATCAGCCCCAGCATTTT.